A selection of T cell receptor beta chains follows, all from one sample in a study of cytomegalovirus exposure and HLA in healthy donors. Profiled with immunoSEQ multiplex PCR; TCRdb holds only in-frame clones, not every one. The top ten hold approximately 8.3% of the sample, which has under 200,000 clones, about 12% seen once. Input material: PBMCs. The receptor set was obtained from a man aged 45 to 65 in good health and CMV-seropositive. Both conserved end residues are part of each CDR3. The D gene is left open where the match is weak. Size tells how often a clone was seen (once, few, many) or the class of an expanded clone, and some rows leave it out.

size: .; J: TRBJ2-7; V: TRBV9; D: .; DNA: TGTGCCAGCAGCGTAAGCGCGGCGAGCTCCTACGAGCAGTACTTC; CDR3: CASSVSAASSYEQYF
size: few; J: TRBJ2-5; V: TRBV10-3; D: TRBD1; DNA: TGTGCCTCCCAGGGGACAGTCAGGGGAATGGAGACCCAGTACTTC; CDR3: CASQGTVRGMETQYF
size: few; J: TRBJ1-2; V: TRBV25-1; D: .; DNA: TGTGCCAGCAGTGAATATGAAGGACACTATCCCGCTGGCTACACCTTC; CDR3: CASSEYEGHYPAGYTF
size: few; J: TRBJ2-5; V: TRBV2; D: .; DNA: TGTGCCAGCAGTTCAGGGGGGAGACAAGAGACCCAGTACTTC; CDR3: CASSSGGRQETQYF
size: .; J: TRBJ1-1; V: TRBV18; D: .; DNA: TGTGCCAGCTCATCCGTCGACAGAAACACTGAAGCTTTCTTT; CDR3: CASSSVDRNTEAFF
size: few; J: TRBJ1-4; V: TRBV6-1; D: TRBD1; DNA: TGTGCCACCGAGACAGGGGTCCTTAATGAAAAACTGTTTTTT; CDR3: CATETGVLNEKLFF
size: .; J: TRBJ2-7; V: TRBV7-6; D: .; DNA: TGTGCCAGCAGCTTAAGTGAATCGGGTTTACACGAGCAGTACTTC; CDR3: CASSLSESGLHEQYF
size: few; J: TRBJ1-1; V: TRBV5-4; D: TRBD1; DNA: TGTGCCAGCAGTTCAGGGGGCAGGAACACTGAAGCTTTCTTT; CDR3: CASSSGGRNTEAFF
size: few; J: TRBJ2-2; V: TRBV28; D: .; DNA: TGTGCCAGCAGTTCCTACGGGACACCCGAAACCGCGAACACCGGGGAGCTGTTTTTT; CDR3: CASSSYGTPETANTGELFF
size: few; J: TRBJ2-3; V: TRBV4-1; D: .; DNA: TGCGCCAGCAGCCAAGAGGCACGTACGCAGTATTTT; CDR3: CASSQEARTQYF
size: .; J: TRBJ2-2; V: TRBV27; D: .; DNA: TGTGCCAGCAGTTTATCTCGGACCGGGGAGCTGTTTTTT; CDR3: CASSLSRTGELFF
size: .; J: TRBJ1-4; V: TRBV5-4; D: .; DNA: TGTGCCAGCAGTTCCCCCCAAAATGAAAAACTGTTTTTT; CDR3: CASSSPQNEKLFF
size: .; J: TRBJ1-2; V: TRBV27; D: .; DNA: TGTGCCAGCAGAACCTCAGGGTATGGCTACACCTTC; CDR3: CASRTSGYGYTF
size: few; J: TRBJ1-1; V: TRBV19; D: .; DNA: TGTGCCACGGGACCACAGGGATTAAGTGCTGAAGCTTTCTTT; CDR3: CATGPQGLSAEAFF
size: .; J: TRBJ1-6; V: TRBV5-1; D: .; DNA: TGCGCCAGCAGCGGAGGGTCAGTCAATTCACCCCTCCACTTT; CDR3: CASSGGSVNSPLHF
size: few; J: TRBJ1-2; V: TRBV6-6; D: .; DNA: TGTGCCAGCAGTTGGTCTTCTACAGCAACCTATGGCTACACCTTC; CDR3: CASSWSSTATYGYTF
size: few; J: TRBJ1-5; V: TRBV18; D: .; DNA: TGTGCCAGCTCACCGAACAGGTTGAATCAGCCCCAGCATTTT; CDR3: CASSPNRLNQPQHF
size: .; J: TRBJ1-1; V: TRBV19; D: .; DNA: TGTGCCACCTCGAACACTGAAGCTTTCTTT; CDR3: CATSNTEAFF
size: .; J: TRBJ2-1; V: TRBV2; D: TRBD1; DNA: TGTGCCAGCAGTGGGGACAGGGTAACTGGTGAGCAGTTCTTC; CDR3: CASSGDRVTGEQFF
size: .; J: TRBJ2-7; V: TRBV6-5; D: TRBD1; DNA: TGTGCCAGCAGTACTCGGACAGGGGGTCGCTACGAGCAGTACTTC; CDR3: CASSTRTGGRYEQYF
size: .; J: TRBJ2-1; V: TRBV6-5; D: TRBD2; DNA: TGTGCCAGCAGTTTGACTAGCACCTCCTACAATGAGCAGTTCTTC; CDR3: CASSLTSTSYNEQFF
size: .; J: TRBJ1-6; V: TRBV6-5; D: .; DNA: TGTGCCAGCAGTTACTCGACACCCTATAATTCACCCCTCCACTTT; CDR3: CASSYSTPYNSPLHF
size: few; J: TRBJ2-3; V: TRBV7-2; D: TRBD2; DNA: TGTGCCAGCAGCTTCCCCATCTTAGCGGGGGGAATGTACACAGATACGCAGTATTTT; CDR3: CASSFPILAGGMYTDTQYF
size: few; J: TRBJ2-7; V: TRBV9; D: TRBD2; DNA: TGTGCCAGCAGCTTTCGGACTAGCGGGGACGAGCAGTACTTC; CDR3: CASSFRTSGDEQYF
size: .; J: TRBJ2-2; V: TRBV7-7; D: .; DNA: TGTGCCAGCAGCTTAGACACAGGGCGAGGGGCCGGGGAGCTGTTTTTT; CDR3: CASSLDTGRGAGELFF
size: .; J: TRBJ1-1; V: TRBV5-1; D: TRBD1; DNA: TGCGCCAGCAGCAAGACAGGGGGCACGGGCGTGAACACTGAAGCTTTCTTT; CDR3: CASSKTGGTGVNTEAFF
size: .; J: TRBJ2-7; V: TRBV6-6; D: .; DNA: TGTGCCAGCAGTTACTCAGGCGGGGTCAGCTCCTACGAGCAGTACTTC; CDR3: CASSYSGGVSSYEQYF
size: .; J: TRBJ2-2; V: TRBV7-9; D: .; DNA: TGTGCCAGCATCCCCGACACCAACACCGGGGAGCTGCTTTTT; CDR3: CASIPDTNTGELLF
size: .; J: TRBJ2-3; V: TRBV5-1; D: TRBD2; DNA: TGCGCCAGCCGAGGAGGATTGGGACTAGCGGGGCCAAGGGATACGCAGTATTTT; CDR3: CASRGGLGLAGPRDTQYF
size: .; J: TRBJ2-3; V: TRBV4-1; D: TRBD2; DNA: TGCGCCAGCAGCCAAGAAGTGACTAGCGGGCCAGGAGATACGCAGTATTTT; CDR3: CASSQEVTSGPGDTQYF
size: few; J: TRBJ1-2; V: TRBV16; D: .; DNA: TGTGCCAGCAGCCAATCGTCGGGTGGCTACACCTTC; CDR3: CASSQSSGGYTF
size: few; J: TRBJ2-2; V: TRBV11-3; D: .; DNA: TGTGCCAGCACCCGGAGAACCGGGGAGCTGTTTTTT; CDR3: CASTRRTGELFF
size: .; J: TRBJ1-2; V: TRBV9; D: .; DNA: TGTGCCAGCAGCGAACCTCAGGGGCGGAATCATGGCTACACCTTC; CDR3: CASSEPQGRNHGYTF
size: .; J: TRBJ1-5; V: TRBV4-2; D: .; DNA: TGTGCCAGCAGCCAAGACTTGGCGGGTAATCAGCCCCAGCATTTT; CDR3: CASSQDLAGNQPQHF
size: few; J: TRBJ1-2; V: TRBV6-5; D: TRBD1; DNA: TGTGCCAGCAGCCGGTACCGGACAGGGGACTATGGCTACACCTTC; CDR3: CASSRYRTGDYGYTF
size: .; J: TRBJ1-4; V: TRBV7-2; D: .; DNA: TGTGCCAGCAGCTACGACACATTTTATGAAAAACTGTTTTTT; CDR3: CASSYDTFYEKLFF
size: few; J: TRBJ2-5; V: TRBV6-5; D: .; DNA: TGTGCCAGCAGTCCCTGGGGGGATGGCCAAGAGACCCAGTACTTC; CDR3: CASSPWGDGQETQYF
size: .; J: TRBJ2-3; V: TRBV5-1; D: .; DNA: TGCGCCAGCAGCACCCTGACTGGCACAGATACGCAGTATTTT; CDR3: CASSTLTGTDTQYF
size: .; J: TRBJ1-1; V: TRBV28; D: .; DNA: TGTGCCAGCAACCCGCCGGGACATTACACTGAAGCTTTCTTT; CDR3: CASNPPGHYTEAFF
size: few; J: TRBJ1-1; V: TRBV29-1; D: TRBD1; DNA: TGCAGCGGGGGCCGGGACAGGGCAATCGGAGCTGAAGCTTTCTTT; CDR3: CSGGRDRAIGAEAFF
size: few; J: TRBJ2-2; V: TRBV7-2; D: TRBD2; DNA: TGTGCCAGCAGCCCAGCGGGACGCTCGAACACCGGGGAGCTGTTTTTT; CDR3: CASSPAGRSNTGELFF
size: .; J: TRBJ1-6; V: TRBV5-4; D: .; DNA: TGTGCCAGCAGCTCCTCTGGGACAAGAAATAATTCACCCCTCCACTTT; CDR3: CASSSSGTRNNSPLHF
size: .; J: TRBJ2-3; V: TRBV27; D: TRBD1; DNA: TGTGCCAGCAGACCTAGGGGGCGGGCAGATACGCAGTATTTT; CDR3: CASRPRGRADTQYF
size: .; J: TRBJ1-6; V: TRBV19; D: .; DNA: TGTGCCAGTAGTCCCCAAACAGGATATAATTCACCCCTCCACTTT; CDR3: CASSPQTGYNSPLHF
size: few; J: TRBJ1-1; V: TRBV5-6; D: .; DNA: TGTGCCAGCAGCCGGGGTAATATGGGAGCTGAAGCTTTCTTT; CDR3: CASSRGNMGAEAFF
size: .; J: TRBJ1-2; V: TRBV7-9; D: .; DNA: TGTGCCAGCAGCTTAGGCGAATACAGGGTACCAGATGGCTACACCTTC; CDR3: CASSLGEYRVPDGYTF
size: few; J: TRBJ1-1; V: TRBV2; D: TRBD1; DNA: TGTGCCAGCAGCGCCGGGACAGGGGCAAAAACTTTCTTT; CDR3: CASSAGTGAKTFF
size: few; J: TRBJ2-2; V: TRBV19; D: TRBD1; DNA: TGTGCCAGTAGTGCTCGGGACAGCTTCACCGGGGAGCTGTTTTTT; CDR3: CASSARDSFTGELFF
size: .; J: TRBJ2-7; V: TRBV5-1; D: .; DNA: TGCGCCAGCAGCGAGAAACTAAACAGGGAAGAGCAGTACTTC; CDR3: CASSEKLNREEQYF
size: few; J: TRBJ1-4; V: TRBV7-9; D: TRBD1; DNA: TGTGCCAGCAGCTTAGTTGGGACAGGGGGGGAAAAACTGTTTTTT; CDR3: CASSLVGTGGEKLFF